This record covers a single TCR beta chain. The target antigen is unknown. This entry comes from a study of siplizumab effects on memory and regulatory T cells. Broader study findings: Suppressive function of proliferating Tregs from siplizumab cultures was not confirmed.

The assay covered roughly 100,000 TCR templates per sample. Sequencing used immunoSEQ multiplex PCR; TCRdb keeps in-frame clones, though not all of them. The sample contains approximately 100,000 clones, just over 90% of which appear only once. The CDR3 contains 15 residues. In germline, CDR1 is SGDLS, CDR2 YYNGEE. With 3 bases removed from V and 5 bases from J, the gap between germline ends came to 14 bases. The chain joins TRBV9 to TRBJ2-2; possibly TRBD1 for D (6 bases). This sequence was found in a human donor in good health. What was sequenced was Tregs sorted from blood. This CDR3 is CASSATPQGTGELFF. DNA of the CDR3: TGTGCCAGCAGCGCCACCCCCCAGGGGACCGGGGAGCTGTTTTTT. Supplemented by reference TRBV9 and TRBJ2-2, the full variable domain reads DSGVTQTPKHLITATGQRVTLRCSPRSGDLSVYWYQQSLDQGLQFLIQYYNGEERAKGNILERFSAQQFPDLHSELNLSSLELGDSALYFCASSATPQGTGELFFGEGSRLTVL.